The T cell receptor beta chain under discussion was sequenced for a study of cytomegalovirus exposure and HLA in healthy donors. This clone was counted between two and nine times. Germline V gene sequence: CDR1 SEHNR, CDR2 FQNEAQ (reference sequence). Germline trimming cut 5 bases from V and 11 bases from J; bases unmatched to any gene: 8. There are 14 residues in the CDR3. PCR employed 60 Vbeta and 13 Jbeta primers. Generated by immunoSEQ multiplex PCR, the TCRdb table keeps only in-frame clones and is missing some. Counted here are 120,000 to 150,000 clones, 75% to 90% occurring once; the ten biggest clones make up 2.5% to 3%.

The TCR originated in a woman in her 30s in good health and CMV-seronegative. Sequenced: PBMCs. This chain uses TRBV7-9 with TRBJ1-5, with 11 bases that match TRBD1. Here the CDR3 DNA reads TGTGCCAGCAGCCCCGGGACAGGGGGAACTGCCCAGCATTTT. Its translation: CASSPGTGGTAQHF. The entire variable domain, with the rest obtained from reference TRBV7-9 and TRBJ1-5, is as follows: DTGVSQNPRHKITKRGQNVTFRCDPISEHNRLYWYRQTLGQGPEFLTYFQNEAQLEKSRLLSDRFSAERPKGSFSTLEIQRTEQGDSAMYLCASSPGTGGTAQHFGDGTRLSIL.